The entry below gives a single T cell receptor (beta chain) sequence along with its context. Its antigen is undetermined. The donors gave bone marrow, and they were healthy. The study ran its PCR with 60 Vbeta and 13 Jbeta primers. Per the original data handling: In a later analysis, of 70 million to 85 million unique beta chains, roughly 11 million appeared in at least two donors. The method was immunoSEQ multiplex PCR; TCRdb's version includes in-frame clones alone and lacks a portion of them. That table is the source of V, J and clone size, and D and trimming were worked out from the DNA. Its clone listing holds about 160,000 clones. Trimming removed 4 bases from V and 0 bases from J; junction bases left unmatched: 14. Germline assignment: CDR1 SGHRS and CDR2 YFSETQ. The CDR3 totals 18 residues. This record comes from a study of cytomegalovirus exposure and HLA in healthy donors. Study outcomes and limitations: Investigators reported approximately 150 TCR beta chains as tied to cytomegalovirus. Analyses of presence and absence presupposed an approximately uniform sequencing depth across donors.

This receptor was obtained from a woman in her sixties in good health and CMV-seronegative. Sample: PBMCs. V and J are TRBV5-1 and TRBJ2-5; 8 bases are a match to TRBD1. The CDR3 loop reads CASSTDRGTVQYQETQYF. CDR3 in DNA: TGCGCCAGCAGCACCGACAGGGGCACAGTCCAGTACCAAGAGACCCAGTACTTC.